Listed here are 8 T cell receptor beta chains from one sample, sequenced in a study of shared clonotypes between healthy human individuals. Sequenced by immunoSEQ multiplex PCR; TCRdb stores in-frame clones only, minus some. The table lists about 2.4 million clones, approximately 92% of them singletons. Sequencing used naive CD4+ T cells sorted from blood. Subset noted: CD45RA+ positively selected. These receptors all stem from a man aged 18 to 30 in good health.

The rearrangement uses TRBV12-5 and TRBJ1-1; 7 positions match TRBD1. This CDR3 has 15 amino acids. The V gene's germline CDR1 is LGHNT and CDR2 FRNRAP. With V trimmed by 1 base and J by 3 bases, 5 bases remained unmatched. CDR3 in DNA: TGTGCTAGTGGTTTGGGAGGGGGCTGGGACACTGAAGCTTTCTTT. This gives the protein CASGLGGGWDTEAFF.

This chain uses TRBV6-6 with TRBJ1-3, with D perhaps TRBD1 (5 bases). Germline values: CDR1 MNHNY, CDR2 SVGAGI (reference sequence). Trimming removed 6 bases at V and 0 bases at J, with 12 bases between. The CDR3 covers 15 residues. The CDR3 spells CASSGETVSGNTIYF. The CDR3, as DNA: TGTGCCAGCAGCGGGGAGACAGTCTCTGGAAACACCATATATTTT.

V gene TRBV30 combines with J gene TRBJ1-5; D may be TRBD1 (5 bases). This CDR3 contains 14 residues. CDR1 and CDR2 from the germline V gene are GTSNPN and SVGIG (reference sequence). The V end was cut by 5 bases, the J end by 4 bases, with 15 bases between. The CDR3 DNA reads as TGTGCCTGGGGGCCTGGGGACGGTAATCAGCCCCAGCATTTT. Residues: CAWGPGDGNQPQHF. Complete variable domain (other parts from reference TRBV30 and TRBJ1-5): SQTIHQWPATLVQPVGSPLSLECTVEGTSNPNLYWYRQAAGRGLQLLFYSVGIGQISSEVPQNLSASRPQDRQFILSSKKLLLSDSGFYLCAWGPGDGNQPQHFGDGTRLSIL.

The CDR3 loop is CASSPDRATDTQYF. The CDR3 DNA follows: TGTGCCAGCAGTCCCGACAGAGCCACAGATACGCAGTATTTT. The chain employs TRBV5-8 and TRBJ2-3, with D possibly TRBD1 on 5 matching bases. V was clipped by 5 bases and J by 2 bases, with 12 bases between them. The CDR3 covers 14 residues. CDR1 and CDR2 from the germline V gene are SGHTS and YDEGEE. The entire variable domain, with the rest obtained from reference TRBV5-8 and TRBJ2-3, is as follows: EAGVTQSPTHLIKTRGQQATLRCSPISGHTSVYWYQQALGLGLQFLLWYDEGEERNRGNFPPRFSGRQFPNYSSELNVNALELEDSALYLCASSPDRATDTQYFGPGTRLTVL.

The CDR3: CATSTSRDFTDTQYF. The CDR3 DNA follows: TGTGCCACCAGCACCTCCCGAGACTTCACAGATACGCAGTATTTT. This rearrangement joins TRBV15 to TRBJ2-3; no reliable D call. This CDR3 region has 15 residues. CDR1 is LNHNV and CDR2 is YYDKDF in the germline V gene (reference sequence). With 4 bases removed from V and 2 bases from J, the gap between germline ends came to 13 bases.

The J gene is TRBJ1-5, the V gene TRBV28; tentatively, D is TRBD1 (6 bases). The CDR3 runs 15 residues. V was clipped by 5 bases and J by 2 bases, with 13 bases between them. CDR1 is MDHEN, CDR2 SYDVKM, per germline. CDR3 bases: TGTGCCAGCAGTCCAGGGGCGGCGGGCAATCAGCCCCAGCATTTT. This gives the protein CASSPGAAGNQPQHF.

This clone was detected a few times. The chain carries TRBV6-5 and TRBJ1-1; D gene ambiguous. The germline V gene has CDR1 MNHEY and CDR2 SVGAGI. Trimming cost V 9 bases and J 2 bases, with 19 bases left between them. The CDR3 covers 15 residues. The CDR3, as DNA: TGTGCCAGTACTATAGACACCCGAGGCAACACTGAAGCTTTCTTT. Amino acids: CASTIDTRGNTEAFF.

This chain links TRBV7-9 with TRBJ1-1, with 9 nucleotides matching TRBD1. The CDR3 spans 16 residues. The V and J ends lost 5 bases and 4 bases, in that order; junction bases with no gene match: 11. Germline V gene lookup returns CDR1 SEHNR and CDR2 FQNEAQ (reference sequence). The CDR3 reads CASSVSQGQGPTEAFF. For the CDR3, the DNA is TGTGCCAGCAGCGTCAGCCAGGGACAGGGTCCCACTGAAGCTTTCTTT. Looking up the rest from reference TRBV7-9 and TRBJ1-1 gives the full variable domain: DTGVSQNPRHKITKRGQNVTFRCDPISEHNRLYWYRQTLGQGPEFLTYFQNEAQLEKSRLLSDRFSAERPKGSFSTLEIQRTEQGDSAMYLCASSVSQGQGPTEAFFGQGTRLTVV.